These 24 T cell receptor beta chains were all obtained from the same sample, sequenced in a study of T cell responses to AZD1222 COVID-19 vaccine. The assay was immunoSEQ multiplex PCR, and TCRdb's table has in-frame clones only and misses some. The profile covers around 70,000 clones, with approximately 90% appearing a single time and roughly 1.2% taken by the ten largest. Sequencing was performed on peripheral blood, taken 28 days after the second AZD1222 dose. The receptors stem from an adult who received the AZD1222 COVID-19 vaccine.

J is TRBJ2-5 and V is TRBV5-4; the D gene is possibly TRBD2 (5 bases). V lost 3 bases, J lost 5 bases, and 20 bases lay in between. The germline V gene encodes CDR1 SGHNT and CDR2 YYREEE (reference sequence). The CDR3 sequence is 16 residues long. CDR3 bases: TGTGCCAGCAGCTCGACGACCGGGGTGCCGTGGGAGACCCAGTACTTC. This encodes CASSSTTGVPWETQYF.

The chain uses TRBV7-9 and TRBJ1-2; possibly TRBD1 for D (5 bases). Germline lookup yields CDR1 SEHNR and CDR2 FQNEAQ (reference sequence). The CDR3 is 14 residues long. V lost 5 bases and J 4 bases, leaving 14 bases between the germline ends. DNA for the CDR3: TGTGCCAGCAGCGTCGGGACGTCTTCCTATGGCTACACCTTC. Protein: CASSVGTSSYGYTF.

The V and J genes are TRBV27 and TRBJ2-1, with TRBD2 matching over 10 bases. The CDR3 has 18 residues. The germline V gene has CDR1 MNHEY and CDR2 SMNVEV (reference sequence). The V and J ends lost 3 bases and 4 bases, in that order; junction bases with no gene match: 12. The CDR3 DNA reads as TGTGCCAGCAGTTTTGCTAGCGGGAGTCTTTTTGTGTACAATGAGCAGTTCTTC. It is translated as CASSFASGSLFVYNEQFF.

The chain joins TRBV6-1 to TRBJ2-2, with D possibly TRBD2 on 5 matching bases. CDR1 is MNHNS and CDR2 is SASEGT in the germline V gene. This CDR3 spans 17 amino acids. Trimming pared 1 base from V and 1 base from J, leaving 13 bases between. The CDR3 reads CASSEVGWTWNTGELFF. The CDR3 coding sequence is TGTGCCAGCAGTGAAGTGGGGTGGACTTGGAACACCGGGGAGCTGTTTTTT.

The chain carries TRBV5-4 and TRBJ1-1, with unresolved D. The CDR3 covers 15 residues. Germline loops: CDR1 SGHNT, CDR2 YYREEE (reference sequence). V shed 0 bases and J shed 10 bases, with 19 bases lying between them. The CDR3 nucleotides are TGTGCCAGCAGCTTGGTCAGTCAGGCAGGTCGTCGAGCTTTCTTT. This gives the protein CASSLVSQAGRRAFF.

The J gene is TRBJ1-2, the V gene TRBV5-1; no reliable D call. CDR3 length equals 13 residues. Looked up from germline, CDR1 is SGHRS and CDR2 is YFSETQ. V was cut by 1 base and J by 1 base, with 5 bases left in between. The CDR3 loop reads CASSLTVNYGYTF. The CDR3 nucleotides are TGCGCCAGCAGCTTGACAGTTAACTATGGCTACACCTTC.

The CDR3 coding sequence is TGTGCCAGCAGCTTGGGGACGCAGGATCAGCCCCAGCATTTT. It codes for CASSLGTQDQPQHF. This chain connects TRBV5-5 to TRBJ1-5, with no clear D. With 0 bases removed from V and 5 bases from J, the gap between germline ends came to 9 bases. There are 14 residues in the CDR3. Germline CDR1 SGHKS, CDR2 YYEKEE (reference sequence). The full variable domain, completed using reference TRBV5-5 and TRBJ1-5, is DAGVTQSPTHLIKTRGQQVTLRCSPISGHKSVSWYQQVLGQGPQFIFQYYEKEERGRGNFPDRFSARQFPNYSSELNVNALLLGDSALYLCASSLGTQDQPQHFGDGTRLSIL.

V is TRBV2 and J is TRBJ2-5; D gene uncertain. Trimming took off 7 bases at V and 3 bases at J, with 12 bases between the two ends. The V gene's germline CDR1 is SNHLY and CDR2 FYNNEI. The CDR3 sequence is 13 residues long. The CDR3 here is CASNLGIEETQYF. The CDR3 nucleotides read TGTGCCAGCAATCTGGGGATTGAAGAGACCCAGTACTTC.

This clone was recorded a few times. The chain combines TRBV5-1 with TRBJ2-2; the D gene is possibly TRBD1 (6 bases). Per the germline V gene, CDR1 is SGHRS and CDR2 is YFSETQ. The CDR3 length is 16 residues. V gave up 0 bases and J gave up 3 bases, with 12 bases separating them. This CDR3 is CASSLAGQTHTGELFF. CDR3 coding DNA: TGCGCCAGCAGCTTGGCTGGACAGACACACACCGGGGAGCTGTTTTTT. Combining the CDR3 with reference TRBV5-1 and TRBJ2-2 gives the whole variable domain KAGVTQTPRYLIKTRGQQVTLSCSPISGHRSVSWYQQTPGQGLQFLFEYFSETQRNKGNFPGRFSGRQFSNSRSEMNVSTLELGDSALYLCASSLAGQTHTGELFFGEGSRLTVL.

The rearrangement joins TRBV11-2 to TRBJ1-3, with D hard to call. V dropped 11 bases and J dropped 1 base, with 12 bases sitting between them. The CDR3 runs to 13 residues. CDR1 is SGHAT, CDR2 FQNNGV, per germline. The CDR3 sequence: CAVPGKSGNTIYF. In DNA form, the CDR3 reads TGTGCCGTTCCCGGGAAATCTGGAAACACCATATATTTT.

The V gene is TRBV12-3 or TRBV12-4, the J gene TRBJ2-6; D is unresolved. This CDR3 spans 13 amino acids. V gave up 3 bases and J gave up 3 bases, with 3 bases separating them. Here the CDR3 DNA reads TGTGCCAGCAGTTTGTATGGGGCCAACGTCCTGACTTTC. This translates into CASSLYGANVLTF.

J is TRBJ1-2 and V is TRBV2; D remains ambiguous. The germline V gene has CDR1 SNHLY and CDR2 FYNNEI. The CDR3 has 14 amino acids. The V and J ends lost 8 bases and 7 bases respectively, with 20 bases between them. CDR3 in DNA: TGTGCCAGCCGATCTCTCCAGGATTTCCGTGGCTACACCTTC. Encoded protein: CASRSLQDFRGYTF.

The genes are TRBV7-9 and TRBJ1-1; D gene uncertain. V dropped 3 bases and J dropped 1 base, with 3 bases sitting between them. CDR1 and CDR2 (germline): SEHNR, FQNEAQ (reference sequence). The CDR3 extends over 12 amino acids. In DNA form, the CDR3 reads TGTGCCAGCAGCTTCGAGAACACTGAAGCTTTCTTT. Protein product: CASSFENTEAFF.

The CDR3 DNA follows: TGTGCCAGCAGCCCCATCTCGGGACAGGGGGTTTGGAAACCTGGCTACACCTTC. Protein sequence: CASSPISGQGVWKPGYTF. The J gene is TRBJ1-2, the V gene TRBV3-1 (or the pseudogene TRBV3-2), with 11 nucleotides matching TRBD1. CDR3 size: 18 residues. V shed 4 bases, J shed 7 bases, and the junction held 17 bases outside the gene matches. In germline, CDR1 is LGHDT, CDR2 YNNKEL (reference sequence).

V gene TRBV29-1 combines with J gene TRBJ1-1; perhaps TRBD1 as D (5 bases). Germline assignment: CDR1 SQVTM and CDR2 ANQGSEA. With 7 bases removed from V and 0 bases from J, the gap between germline ends came to 12 bases. The length of the CDR3 is 13 residues. CDR3 in amino acids: CSGRQIMNTEAFF. CDR3 nucleotides: TGCAGCGGTAGACAGATAATGAACACTGAAGCTTTCTTT.

The V call is TRBV19, the J call TRBJ1-2; D is unresolved. V was trimmed by 1 base and J by 10 bases, leaving 19 bases between them. Germline V gives CDR1 LNHDA, CDR2 SQIVND (reference sequence). The CDR3 sequence is 15 residues long. CDR3 amino acids: CASSIGSALKSAYTF. DNA for the CDR3: TGTGCCAGTAGTATAGGCTCGGCTCTAAAGTCTGCCTACACCTTC.

The chain uses TRBV6-6 and TRBJ2-7; 12 nucleotides line up with TRBD2. The CDR3 runs 15 residues. Germline CDR1 and CDR2: MNHNY and SVGAGI (reference sequence). V dropped 6 bases and J dropped 1; count of bases not matched to a gene: 4. CDR3 sequence: CASSTTSGGSYEQYF. In DNA form, the CDR3 reads TGTGCCAGCAGCACGACTAGCGGGGGTTCCTACGAGCAGTACTTC.

The V call is TRBV20-1, the J call TRBJ2-7, with D possibly called TRBD1 or TRBD2 (5 bases each). The CDR3 has 11 amino acids. V dropped 6 bases and J dropped 7 bases, with 13 bases sitting between them. Germline lookup yields CDR1 DFQATT and CDR2 SNEGSKA (reference sequence). The DNA for the CDR3 is TGCAGTGCCCGGGGCCCCGGAGAGCAGTACTTC. Amino acids: CSARGPGEQYF.

This sequence joins TRBV9 and TRBJ2-7, with 10 nucleotides matching TRBD2. V lost 5 bases and J lost 3; bases outside the gene matches: 17. Germline V lookup: CDR1 SGDLS, CDR2 YYNGEE. CDR3 length: 18 amino acids. CDR3 sequence reads: CASSFAADTSGAVYEQYF. The CDR3 DNA sequence: TGTGCCAGCAGTTTTGCAGCCGATACTAGCGGGGCTGTCTACGAGCAGTACTTC. Full variable domain (remainder filled in from reference TRBV9 and TRBJ2-7): DSGVTQTPKHLITATGQRVTLRCSPRSGDLSVYWYQQSLDQGLQFLIQYYNGEERAKGNILERFSAQQFPDLHSELNLSSLELGDSALYFCASSFAADTSGAVYEQYFGPGTRLTVT.

The chain carries TRBV12-3 or TRBV12-4 and TRBJ1-1; D is uncertain. The CDR3 has 13 amino acids. Trimming shortened V by 3 bases and J by 4 bases, and 9 bases separated the two germline ends. Here the CDR3 reads CASSLEGGTEAFF. The CDR3 nucleotides read TGTGCCAGCAGTTTGGAGGGAGGCACTGAAGCTTTCTTT.

In its sample, this clone was seen once. This chain joins TRBV19 and TRBJ1-3; perhaps TRBD1 as D (6 bases). This CDR3 spans 17 amino acids. The V end lost 5 bases, the J end lost 0 bases, and 17 bases lay between the germline ends. Germline V gene data show CDR1 as LNHDA and CDR2 as SQIVND (reference sequence). The CDR3 nucleotides read TGTGCCAGTAGTTCAATTCGGGACACGAGCTCTGGAAACACCATATATTTT. This codes for CASSSIRDTSSGNTIYF. Full variable domain (missing parts from reference TRBV19 and TRBJ1-3): DGGITQSPKYLFRKEGQNVTLSCEQNLNHDAMYWYRQDPGQGLRLIYYSQIVNDFQKGDIAEGYSVSREKKESFPLTVTSAQKNPTAFYLCASSSIRDTSSGNTIYFGEGSWLTVV.

The J gene is TRBJ1-2, the V gene TRBV18, with 7 bases aligning to TRBD1. CDR1 is KGHSH, CDR2 LQKENI, per germline. V trimming: 5 bases; J trimming: 2 bases; junction bases outside the gene matches: 2. The CDR3 runs 13 residues. The CDR3 spells CASSTGDNYGYTF. The CDR3 DNA follows: TGTGCCAGCTCAACAGGGGACAACTATGGCTACACCTTC. The full variable domain, completed using reference TRBV18 and TRBJ1-2, is NAGVMQNPRHLVRRRGQEARLRCSPMKGHSHVYWYRQLPEEGLKFMVYLQKENIIDESGMPKERFSAEFPKEGPSILRIQQVVRGDSAAYFCASSTGDNYGYTFGSGTRLTVV.

The rearrangement joins TRBV19 to TRBJ1-1, with 7 bases lining up with TRBD1. Germline CDR1 is LNHDA and CDR2 is SQIVND (reference sequence). V lost 6 bases to trimming and J lost 11 bases; unmatched junction nucleotides: 9. The CDR3 spans 12 residues. CDR3 DNA: TGTGCCAGTAGGTCCTCGGGACAGAACGCTTTCTTT. It encodes CASRSSGQNAFF. Full variable domain (outside the CDR3, taken from reference TRBV19 and TRBJ1-1): DGGITQSPKYLFRKEGQNVTLSCEQNLNHDAMYWYRQDPGQGLRLIYYSQIVNDFQKGDIAEGYSVSREKKESFPLTVTSAQKNPTAFYLCASRSSGQNAFFGQGTRLTVV.

The chain couples TRBV18 to TRBJ2-4, with a possible D match to TRBD1 (5 bases). The CDR3 covers 16 residues. Trimming removed 2 bases at V and 3 bases at J, with 14 bases between. The germline V gene has CDR1 KGHSH and CDR2 LQKENI. The CDR3 loop is CASSPTGGRVKNIQYF. The CDR3 DNA is TGTGCCAGCTCACCAACAGGCGGAAGAGTCAAAAACATTCAGTACTTC.